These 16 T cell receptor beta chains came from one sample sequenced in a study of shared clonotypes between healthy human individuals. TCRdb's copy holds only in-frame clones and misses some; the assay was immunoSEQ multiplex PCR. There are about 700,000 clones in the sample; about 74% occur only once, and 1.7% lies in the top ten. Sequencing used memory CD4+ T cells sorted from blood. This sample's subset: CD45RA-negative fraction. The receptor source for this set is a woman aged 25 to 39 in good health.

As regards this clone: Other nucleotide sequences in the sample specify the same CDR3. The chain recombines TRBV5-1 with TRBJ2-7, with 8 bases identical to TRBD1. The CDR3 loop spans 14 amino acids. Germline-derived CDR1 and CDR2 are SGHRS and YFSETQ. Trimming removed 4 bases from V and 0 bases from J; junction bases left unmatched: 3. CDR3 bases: TGCGCCAGCAGCAGGACAGGGAGCTCCTACGAGCAGTACTTC. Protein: CASSRTGSSYEQYF.

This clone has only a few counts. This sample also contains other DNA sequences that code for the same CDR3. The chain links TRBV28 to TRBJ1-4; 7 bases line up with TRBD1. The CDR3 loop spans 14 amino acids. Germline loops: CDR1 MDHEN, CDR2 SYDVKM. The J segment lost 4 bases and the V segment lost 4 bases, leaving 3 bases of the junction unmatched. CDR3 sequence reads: CASSSGQINEKLFF. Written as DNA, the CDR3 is TGTGCCAGCAGTTCGGGACAGATTAATGAAAAACTGTTTTTT.

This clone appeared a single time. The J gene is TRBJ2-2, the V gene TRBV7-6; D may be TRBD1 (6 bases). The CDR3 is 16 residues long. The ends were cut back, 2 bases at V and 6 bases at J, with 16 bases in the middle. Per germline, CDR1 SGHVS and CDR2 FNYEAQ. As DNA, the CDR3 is TGTGCCAGCAGCTTATCCGACCCAGGGGTTTCCGGGGAGCTGTTTTTT. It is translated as CASSLSDPGVSGELFF.

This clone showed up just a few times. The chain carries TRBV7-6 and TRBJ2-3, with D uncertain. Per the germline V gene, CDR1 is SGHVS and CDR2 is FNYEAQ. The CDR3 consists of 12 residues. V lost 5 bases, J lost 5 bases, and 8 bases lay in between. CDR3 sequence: CASSPTRDTQYF. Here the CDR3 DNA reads TGTGCCAGCAGCCCAACCAGAGATACGCAGTATTTT.

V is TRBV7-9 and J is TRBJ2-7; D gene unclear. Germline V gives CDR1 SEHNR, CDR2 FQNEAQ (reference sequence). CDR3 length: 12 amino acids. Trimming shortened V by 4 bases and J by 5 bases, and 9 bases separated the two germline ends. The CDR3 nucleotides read TGTGCCAGCAGCTCCGCCCTAGACGAGCAGTACTTC. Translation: CASSSALDEQYF.

As DNA, the CDR3 is TGTGCCAGCAGCCCAAGAACTCGGACGGAAGAGAATGGCTACACCTTC. It is translated as CASSPRTRTEENGYTF. The genes are TRBV11-1 and TRBJ1-2; D is unclear. Germline values: CDR1 SGHAT, CDR2 FQDESV (reference sequence). CDR3 length equals 16 residues. V gave up 5 bases and J gave up 6 bases, with 22 bases separating them.

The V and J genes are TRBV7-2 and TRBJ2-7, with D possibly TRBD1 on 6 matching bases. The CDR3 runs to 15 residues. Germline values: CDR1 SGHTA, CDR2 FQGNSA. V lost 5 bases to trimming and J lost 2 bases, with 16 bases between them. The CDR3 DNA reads TGTGCCAGCAGCCCTTCGACAGGTATCACCTACGAGCAGTACTTC. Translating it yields CASSPSTGITYEQYF. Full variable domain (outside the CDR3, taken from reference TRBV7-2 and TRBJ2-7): GAGVSQSPSNKVTEKGKDVELRCDPISGHTALYWYRQSLGQGLEFLIYFQGNSAPDKSGLPSDRFSAERTGGSVSTLTIQRTQQEDSAVYLCASSPSTGITYEQYFGPGTRLTVT.

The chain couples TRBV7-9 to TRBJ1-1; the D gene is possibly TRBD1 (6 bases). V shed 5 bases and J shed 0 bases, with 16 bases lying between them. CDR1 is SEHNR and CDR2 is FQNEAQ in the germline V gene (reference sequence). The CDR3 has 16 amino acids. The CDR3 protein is CASSAQGGWVNTEAFF. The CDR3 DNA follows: TGTGCCAGCAGCGCACAGGGCGGCTGGGTGAACACTGAAGCTTTCTTT.

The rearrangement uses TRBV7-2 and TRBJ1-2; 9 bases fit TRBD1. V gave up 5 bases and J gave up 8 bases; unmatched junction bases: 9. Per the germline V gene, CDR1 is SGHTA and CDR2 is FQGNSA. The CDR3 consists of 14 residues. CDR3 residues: CASSPRTGVLGYTF. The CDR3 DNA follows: TGTGCCAGCAGCCCCCGGACAGGGGTCTTAGGCTACACCTTC.

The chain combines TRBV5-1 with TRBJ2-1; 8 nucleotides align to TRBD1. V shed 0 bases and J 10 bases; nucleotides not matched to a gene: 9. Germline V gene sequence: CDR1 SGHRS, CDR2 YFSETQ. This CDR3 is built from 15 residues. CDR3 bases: TGCGCCAGCAGCTTGGTACAGGGGGATGTTGGCGAGCAGTTCTTC. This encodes CASSLVQGDVGEQFF.

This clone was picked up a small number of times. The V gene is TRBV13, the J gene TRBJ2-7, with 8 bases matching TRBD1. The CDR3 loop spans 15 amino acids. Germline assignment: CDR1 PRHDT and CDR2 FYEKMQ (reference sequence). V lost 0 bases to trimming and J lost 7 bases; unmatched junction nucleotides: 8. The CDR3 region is CASSLGTGAGGEQYF. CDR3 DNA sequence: TGTGCCAGCAGCTTAGGGACAGGGGCAGGGGGAGAGCAGTACTTC.

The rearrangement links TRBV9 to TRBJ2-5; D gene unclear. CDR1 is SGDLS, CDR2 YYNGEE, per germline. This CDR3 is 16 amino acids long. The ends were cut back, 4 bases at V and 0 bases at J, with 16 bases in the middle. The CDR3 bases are TGTGCCAGCAGCCCAGACCTCAGGACGTACCAAGAGACCCAGTACTTC. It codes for CASSPDLRTYQETQYF.

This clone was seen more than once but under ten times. CDR3 DNA: TGCGCCAGCAGCCAAGATACGATAAAGGGGAGACACTTGATCTATGGCTACACCTTC. Its translation is CASSQDTIKGRHLIYGYTF. The V gene is TRBV4-1, the J gene TRBJ1-2, with D maybe TRBD1 (5 bases). This CDR3 is built from 19 residues. Germline V gene sequence: CDR1 MGHRA, CDR2 YSYEKL. V dropped 0 bases and J dropped 4 bases, with 24 bases sitting between them.

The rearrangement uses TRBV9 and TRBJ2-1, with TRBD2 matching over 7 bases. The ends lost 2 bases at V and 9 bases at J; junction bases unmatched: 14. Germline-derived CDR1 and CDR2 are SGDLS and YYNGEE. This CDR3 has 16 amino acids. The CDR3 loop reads CASSVRAGYQKGEQFF. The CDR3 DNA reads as TGTGCCAGCAGCGTTCGAGCGGGATATCAAAAGGGTGAGCAGTTCTTC.

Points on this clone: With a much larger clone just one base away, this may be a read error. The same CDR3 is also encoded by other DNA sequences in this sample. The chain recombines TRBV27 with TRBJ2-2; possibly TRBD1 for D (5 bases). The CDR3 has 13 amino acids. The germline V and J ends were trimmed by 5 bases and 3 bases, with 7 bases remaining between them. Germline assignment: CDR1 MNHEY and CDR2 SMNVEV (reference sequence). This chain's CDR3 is CASSLGDTGELFF. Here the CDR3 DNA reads TGTGCCAGCAGTCTAGGGGACACCGGGGAGCTGTTTTTT.

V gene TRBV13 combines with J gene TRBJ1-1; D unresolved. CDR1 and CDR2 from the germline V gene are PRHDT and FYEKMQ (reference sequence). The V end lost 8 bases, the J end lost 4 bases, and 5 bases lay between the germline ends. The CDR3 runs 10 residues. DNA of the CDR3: TGTGCCAGCGGGAGCACTGAAGCTTTCTTT. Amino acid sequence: CASGSTEAFF. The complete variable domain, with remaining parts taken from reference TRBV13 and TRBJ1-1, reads AAGVIQSPRHLIKEKRETATLKCYPIPRHDTVYWYQQGPGQDPQFLISFYEKMQSDKGSIPDRFSAQQFSDYHSELNMSSLELGDSALYFCASGSTEAFFGQGTRLTVV.